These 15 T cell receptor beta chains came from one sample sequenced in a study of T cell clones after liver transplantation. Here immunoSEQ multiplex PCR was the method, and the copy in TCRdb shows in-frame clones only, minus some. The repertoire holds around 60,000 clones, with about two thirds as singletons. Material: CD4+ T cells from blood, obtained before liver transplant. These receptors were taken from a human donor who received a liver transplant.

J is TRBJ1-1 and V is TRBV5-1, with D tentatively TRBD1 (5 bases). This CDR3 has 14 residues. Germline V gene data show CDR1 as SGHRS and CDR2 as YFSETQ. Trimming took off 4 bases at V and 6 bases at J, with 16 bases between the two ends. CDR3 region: CASSRGDFPPEAFF. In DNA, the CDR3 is TGCGCCAGCAGCCGGGGGGATTTCCCCCCTGAAGCTTTCTTT.

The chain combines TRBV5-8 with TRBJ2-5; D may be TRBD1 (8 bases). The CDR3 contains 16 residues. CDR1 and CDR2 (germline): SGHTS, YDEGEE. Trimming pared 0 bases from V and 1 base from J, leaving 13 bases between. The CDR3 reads CASSLGTGGAQETQYF. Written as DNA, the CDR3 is TGTGCCAGCAGCTTGGGTACAGGGGGGGCCCAAGAGACCCAGTACTTC.

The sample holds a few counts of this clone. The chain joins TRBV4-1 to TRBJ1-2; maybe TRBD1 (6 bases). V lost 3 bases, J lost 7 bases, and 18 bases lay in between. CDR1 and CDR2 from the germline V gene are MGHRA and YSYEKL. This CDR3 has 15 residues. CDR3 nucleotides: TGCGCCAGCAGCCAGCCCCTGGACAGTGGCGCTGGCTACACCTTC. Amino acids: CASSQPLDSGAGYTF.

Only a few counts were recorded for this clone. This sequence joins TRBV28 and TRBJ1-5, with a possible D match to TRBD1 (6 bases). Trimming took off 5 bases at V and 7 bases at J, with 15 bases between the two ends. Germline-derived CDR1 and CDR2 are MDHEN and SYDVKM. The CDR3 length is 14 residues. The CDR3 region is CASSPVGRGQPQHF. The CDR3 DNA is TGTGCCAGCAGTCCGGTAGGAAGGGGGCAGCCCCAGCATTTT.

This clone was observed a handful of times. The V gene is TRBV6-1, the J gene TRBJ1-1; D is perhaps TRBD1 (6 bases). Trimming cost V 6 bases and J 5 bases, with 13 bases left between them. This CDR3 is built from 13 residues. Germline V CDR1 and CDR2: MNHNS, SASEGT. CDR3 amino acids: CASRSQGYTEAFF. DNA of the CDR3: TGTGCCAGCAGATCACAGGGTTATACTGAAGCTTTCTTT.

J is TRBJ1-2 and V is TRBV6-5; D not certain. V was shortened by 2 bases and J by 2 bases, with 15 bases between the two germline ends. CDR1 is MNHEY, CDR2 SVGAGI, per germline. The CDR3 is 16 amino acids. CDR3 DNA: TGTGCCAGCAGTTACACGACGAGCGGGTTGAACTATGGCTACACCTTC. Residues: CASSYTTSGLNYGYTF.

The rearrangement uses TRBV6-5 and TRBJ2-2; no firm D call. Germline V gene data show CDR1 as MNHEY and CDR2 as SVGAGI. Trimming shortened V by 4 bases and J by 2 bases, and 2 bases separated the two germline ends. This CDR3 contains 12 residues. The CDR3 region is CASSSNTGELFF. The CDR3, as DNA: TGTGCCAGCAGTTCTAACACCGGGGAGCTGTTTTTT.

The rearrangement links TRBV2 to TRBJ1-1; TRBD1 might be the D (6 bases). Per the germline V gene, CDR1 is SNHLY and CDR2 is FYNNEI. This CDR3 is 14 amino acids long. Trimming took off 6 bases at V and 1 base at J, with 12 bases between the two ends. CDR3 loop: CASRPGHSNTEAFF. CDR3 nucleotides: TGTGCCAGCAGGCCGGGACACTCGAACACTGAAGCTTTCTTT.

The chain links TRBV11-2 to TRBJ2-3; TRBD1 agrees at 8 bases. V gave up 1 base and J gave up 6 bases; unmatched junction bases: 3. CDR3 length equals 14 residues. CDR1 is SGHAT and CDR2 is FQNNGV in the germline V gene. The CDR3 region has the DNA TGTGCCAGCAGCTTAGGACAGGGGCAGGATACGCAGTATTTT. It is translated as CASSLGQGQDTQYF.

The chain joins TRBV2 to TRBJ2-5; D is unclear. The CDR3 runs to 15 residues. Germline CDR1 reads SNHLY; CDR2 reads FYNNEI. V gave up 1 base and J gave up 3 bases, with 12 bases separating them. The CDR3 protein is CASSEGPGIEETQYF. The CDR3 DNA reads TGTGCCAGCAGTGAAGGGCCAGGAATAGAAGAGACCCAGTACTTC.

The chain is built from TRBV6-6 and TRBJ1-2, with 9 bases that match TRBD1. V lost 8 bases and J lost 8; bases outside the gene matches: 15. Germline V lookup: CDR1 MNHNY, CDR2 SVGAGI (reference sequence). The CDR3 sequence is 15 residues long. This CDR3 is CASGNSGTGPQGYTF. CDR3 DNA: TGTGCCAGCGGAAATTCCGGGACAGGGCCCCAGGGCTACACCTTC.

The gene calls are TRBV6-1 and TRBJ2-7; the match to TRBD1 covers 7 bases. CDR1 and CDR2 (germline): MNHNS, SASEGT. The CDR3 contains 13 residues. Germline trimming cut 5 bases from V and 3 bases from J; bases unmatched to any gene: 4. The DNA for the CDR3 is TGTGCCAGCAGTCTGGGACAGCGCTACGAGCAGTACTTC. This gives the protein CASSLGQRYEQYF.

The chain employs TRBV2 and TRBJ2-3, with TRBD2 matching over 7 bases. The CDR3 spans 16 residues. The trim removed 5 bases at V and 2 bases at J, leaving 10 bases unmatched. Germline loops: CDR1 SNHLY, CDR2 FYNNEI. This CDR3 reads CASSRYGTIPTDTQYF. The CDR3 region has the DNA TGTGCCAGCAGTAGGTACGGGACTATCCCCACAGATACGCAGTATTTT.

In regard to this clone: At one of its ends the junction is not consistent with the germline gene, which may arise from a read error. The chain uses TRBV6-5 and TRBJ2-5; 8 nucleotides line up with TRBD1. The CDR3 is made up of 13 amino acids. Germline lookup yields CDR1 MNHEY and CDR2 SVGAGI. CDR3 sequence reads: CASKQGGQGTQYF. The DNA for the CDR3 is TGTGCCAGCAAACAGGGGGGCCAAGGGACCCAGTACTTC.

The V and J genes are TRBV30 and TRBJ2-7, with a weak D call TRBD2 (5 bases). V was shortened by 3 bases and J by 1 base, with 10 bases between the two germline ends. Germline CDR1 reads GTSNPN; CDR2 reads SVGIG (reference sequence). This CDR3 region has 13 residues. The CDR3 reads CAWRVRGSYEQYF. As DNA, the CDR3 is TGTGCCTGGAGAGTTAGAGGGTCCTACGAGCAGTACTTC.